Shown below are 30 T cell receptor beta chains from a single sample sequenced in a study of blood T cells in healthy people across ages. Through a sample-barcoded 5' primer and a J-beta primer mix, a second PCR was run for about 6 to 11 cycles. TCRdb itself ran the 5' RACE reads through MiXCR, one entry per CDR3 protein. The table records nearly 800,000 distinct CDR3 sequences, 25% of them present only once. The same data also went into a second study, on T cells of mothers and their children.

The sequenced sample was blood. These TCRs come from a boy younger than 18 in good health.

The genes are TRBV7-9 and TRBJ1-5; TRBD1 agrees at 7 bases. J was trimmed by 3 bases and V by 1 base; bases with no gene match: 3. Germline CDR1 reads SEHNR; CDR2 reads FQNEAQ (reference sequence). The length of the CDR3 is 15 residues. CDR3: CASSLEQGNNQPQHF. The CDR3 DNA reads TGTGCCAGCAGCTTAGAACAGGGGAACAATCAGCCCCAGCATTTT. Filled out from reference TRBV7-9 and TRBJ1-5, the complete variable domain reads DTGVSQNPRHKITKRGQNVTFRCDPISEHNRLYWYRQTLGQGPEFLTYFQNEAQLEKSRLLSDRFSAERPKGSFSTLEIQRTEQGDSAMYLCASSLEQGNNQPQHFGDGTRLSIL.

This chain links TRBV18 with TRBJ2-7; 7 nucleotides line up with TRBD2. Germline V lookup: CDR1 KGHSH, CDR2 LQKENI. The CDR3 is made up of 16 amino acids. V gave up 5 bases and J gave up 5 bases; unmatched junction bases: 15. The CDR3 is CASSSEVAGELDEQYF. The CDR3 nucleotides are TGTGCCAGCTCATCCGAGGTCGCGGGAGAACTGGACGAGCAGTACTTC.

This clonotype was seen more than once but under ten times. One end of the junction varies from germline; a read error may be responsible. This sequence joins TRBV27 and TRBJ2-1, with 8 bases matching TRBD2. The CDR3 consists of 15 residues. The V gene's germline CDR1 is MNHEY and CDR2 SMNVEV (reference sequence). The CDR3 DNA reads as TGTGCCAGCAGTTTCTCCCTAGCGGGCCTCAATGAGCGGTTCTTC. This gives the protein CASSFSLAGLNERFF.

V usage is TRBV12-3 or TRBV12-4 and J usage is TRBJ2-7; D is perhaps TRBD1 (5 bases). Deletions cut 5 bases from V and 1 base from J, with 9 bases between. There are 13 residues in the CDR3. The CDR3 loop is CASSQQESYEQYF. DNA of the CDR3: TGTGCCAGCAGTCAACAGGAGTCCTACGAGCAGTACTTC.

The gene calls are TRBV7-9 and TRBJ1-2; 7 bases agree with TRBD1. CDR1 and CDR2 from the germline V gene are SEHNR and FQNEAQ (reference sequence). The CDR3 consists of 16 residues. J was trimmed by 2 bases and V by 5 bases; bases with no gene match: 11. The CDR3 nucleotides read TGTGCCAGCAGCCCACGGGACAGCTTATACAACTATGGCTACACCTTC. It yields the protein CASSPRDSLYNYGYTF.

Note on this clonotype: Mismatch with germline at one junction end may stem from a read error. This chain uses TRBV5-1 with TRBJ1-2, with D unresolved. The CDR3 totals 14 residues. CDR1 is SGHRS and CDR2 is YFSETQ in the germline V gene. For the CDR3, the DNA is TGCGCCAGCGGCTTGGAAGGCAGTAACTATGGCTACACCTTC. Its protein is CASGLEGSNYGYTF.

This clonotype appeared a few times. The chain combines TRBV27 with TRBJ2-7; 7 bases are a match to TRBD2. Losses at the gene ends were 0 bases for V and 3 bases for J; bases not matched to a gene: 2. In germline, CDR1 is MNHEY, CDR2 SMNVEV (reference sequence). This CDR3 has 14 residues. The CDR3 coding sequence is TGTGCCAGCAGTTTATCCCCTAGCGGCTACGAGCAGTACTTC. It yields the protein CASSLSPSGYEQYF.

The chain combines TRBV20-1 with TRBJ2-3; 9 nucleotides line up with TRBD2. Looked up from germline, CDR1 is DFQATT and CDR2 is SNEGSKA (reference sequence). Trimming cost V 3 bases and J 3 bases; bases outside gene matches: 7. CDR3 length equals 15 residues. CDR3 bases: TGCAGTGCTAGTTATGGTAGCGGGAGAACAGATACGCAGTATTTT. Translation: CSASYGSGRTDTQYF.

The genes are TRBV7-2 and TRBJ1-4; 8 nucleotides agree with TRBD1. Per germline, CDR1 SGHTA and CDR2 FQGNSA. This CDR3 comprises 15 residues. Unmatched junction bases numbered 9, after V lost 5 bases and J lost 7 bases. CDR3 DNA sequence: TGTGCCAGCAGCGCCATGGACAGGGTAACTGAAAAACTGTTTTTT. It is translated as CASSAMDRVTEKLFF.

This clonotype has only a few counts. The rearrangement joins TRBV20-1 to TRBJ1-2; D is undetermined. Germline CDR1 is DFQATT and CDR2 is SNEGSKA (reference sequence). This CDR3 contains 10 residues. V was clipped by 5 bases and J by 5 bases, with 6 bases between them. The CDR3 DNA reads as TGCAGTGCTGCCTCTTATGGCTACACCTTC. Translating it yields CSAASYGYTF.

This chain links TRBV7-2 with TRBJ2-2, with 7 bases aligning to TRBD2. Per germline, CDR1 SGHTA and CDR2 FQGNSA. The trim removed 1 base at V and 7 bases at J, leaving 6 bases unmatched. This CDR3 is built from 15 residues. The CDR3 DNA reads as TGTGCCAGCAGCTTAGTTTCGGGGGGAGTCGGGGAGCTGTTTTTT. This gives the protein CASSLVSGGVGELFF.

The chain combines TRBV5-1 with TRBJ2-2, with D tentatively TRBD1 (6 bases). This CDR3 is built from 16 residues. Germline V gene sequence: CDR1 SGHRS, CDR2 YFSETQ. Trimming shortened V by 1 base and J by 0 bases, and 10 bases separated the two germline ends. The CDR3 sequence: CASSLSSGANTGELFF. The CDR3, as DNA: TGCGCCAGCAGCTTGTCATCAGGGGCGAACACCGGGGAGCTGTTTTTT.

There are a few counts of this clonotype. V usage is TRBV27 and J usage is TRBJ1-2, with a possible D match to TRBD1 (6 bases). The CDR3 contains 15 residues. Per germline, CDR1 MNHEY and CDR2 SMNVEV (reference sequence). Trimming took off 6 bases at V and 8 bases at J, with 22 bases between the two ends. Written as DNA, the CDR3 is TGTGCCAGCAGGGCAATGCAGGGGCCCGGTAGAGGCTACACCTTC. This translates into CASRAMQGPGRGYTF.

This clonotype was found a few times. The chain links TRBV20-1 to TRBJ1-5, with TRBD1 identical over 11 bases. CDR1 is DFQATT and CDR2 is SNEGSKA in the germline V gene (reference sequence). This CDR3 is 15 amino acids long. After removal of 3 bases from V and 6 bases from J, the junction contained 7 bases not matched to a gene. The CDR3 protein is CSASPPDRGLQPQHF. CDR3 coding DNA: TGCAGTGCTAGCCCCCCGGACAGGGGGCTTCAGCCCCAGCATTTT.

This clonotype was seen a handful of times. The CDR3 DNA reads as TGTGCCAGCAGTTACCTAGCGGGATTGGCAGATACGCAGTATTTT. The encoded protein is CASSYLAGLADTQYF. V usage is TRBV6-5 and J usage is TRBJ2-3; 9 bases map to TRBD2. Germline CDR1 reads MNHEY; CDR2 reads SVGAGI. CDR3 length: 15 amino acids. V shed 2 bases, J shed 4 bases, and the junction held 4 bases outside the gene matches.

There are a few counts of this clonotype. The chain carries TRBV10-3 and TRBJ1-5; TRBD1 aligns across 7 bases. V lost 6 bases and J lost 9; bases outside the gene matches: 8. CDR3 length: 13 amino acids. Germline assignment: CDR1 ENHRY and CDR2 SYGVKD. Here the CDR3 reads CAISLRGMGPQHF. The CDR3 nucleotides are TGTGCCATCAGCCTCAGGGGGATGGGGCCCCAGCATTTT.

V and J are TRBV7-8 and TRBJ1-5, with 7 bases matching TRBD1. CDR1 is SGHVS and CDR2 is FQNEAQ in the germline V gene. The CDR3 extends over 15 amino acids. The ends lost 5 bases at V and 2 bases at J; junction bases unmatched: 6. CDR3 sequence: CASSPGGGRNQPQHF. As DNA, the CDR3 is TGTGCCAGCAGCCCGGGAGGGGGCCGCAATCAGCCCCAGCATTTT.

The genes are TRBV29-1 and TRBJ1-1; TRBD1 aligns across 9 bases. Trimming at V came to 8 bases and at J to 1 base, leaving 2 bases not matched to a gene. Germline CDR1 reads SQVTM; CDR2 reads ANQGSEA. The CDR3 is 12 amino acids. The CDR3 region has the DNA TGCAGCACGGACAGGGGGAACACTGAAGCTTTCTTT. Amino acid sequence: CSTDRGNTEAFF.

The V and J genes are TRBV5-1 and TRBJ2-5; TRBD1 agrees at 7 bases. Germline CDR1 reads SGHRS; CDR2 reads YFSETQ. The CDR3 length is 14 residues. Trimming at V came to 4 bases and at J to 2 bases, leaving 5 bases not matched to a gene. The CDR3 DNA sequence: TGCGCCAGCAGCCGATCGGGACAGCAAGAGACCCAGTACTTC. Amino acids: CASSRSGQQETQYF. The variable domain in full, completed from reference TRBV5-1 and TRBJ2-5, reads KAGVTQTPRYLIKTRGQQVTLSCSPISGHRSVSWYQQTPGQGLQFLFEYFSETQRNKGNFPGRFSGRQFSNSRSEMNVSTLELGDSALYLCASSRSGQQETQYFGPGTRLLVL.

This chain connects TRBV9 to TRBJ2-3; D is unresolved. Germline assignment: CDR1 SGDLS and CDR2 YYNGEE. Trimming cost V 0 bases and J 0 bases, with 11 bases left between them. The CDR3 covers 16 residues. As DNA, the CDR3 is TGTGCCAGCAGCGTAGGTGGCAACCCTAGCACAGATACGCAGTATTTT. This translates into CASSVGGNPSTDTQYF.

The chain has TRBV7-2 and TRBJ2-2; 9 nucleotides agree with TRBD1. V dropped 8 bases and J dropped 0; count of bases not matched to a gene: 4. Per germline, CDR1 SGHTA and CDR2 FQGNSA. CDR3 length equals 15 residues. The CDR3 DNA is TGTGCCAGCCACACAGGGGGCACGAACACCGGGGAGCTGTTTTTT. Protein product: CASHTGGTNTGELFF.

This chain connects TRBV20-1 to TRBJ2-1; 12 bases agree with TRBD2. The trim removed 1 base at V and 5 bases at J, leaving 3 bases unmatched. Germline-derived CDR1 and CDR2 are DFQATT and SNEGSKA (reference sequence). The CDR3 is 15 residues long. The CDR3 sequence is CSARASGRDHNEQFF. The CDR3 coding sequence is TGCAGTGCTAGAGCTAGCGGGAGGGACCACAATGAGCAGTTCTTC.

The V call is TRBV10-3, the J call TRBJ2-5, with D possibly being TRBD1 or TRBD2 (7 bases each). CDR3 length: 14 residues. The germline gives CDR1 ENHRY, CDR2 SYGVKD. V dropped 3 bases and J dropped 4 bases, with 12 bases sitting between them. This CDR3 reads CAISDQGGPETQYF. CDR3 bases: TGTGCCATCAGTGACCAGGGGGGGCCAGAGACCCAGTACTTC.

The chain links TRBV7-9 to TRBJ2-7; D is unclear. CDR3 size: 13 residues. Trimming left V 4 bases short and J 3 bases short, with 10 bases between. Germline V CDR1 and CDR2: SEHNR, FQNEAQ (reference sequence). This CDR3 is CASSSAPHYEQYF. In DNA, the CDR3 is TGTGCCAGCAGCTCGGCCCCCCACTACGAGCAGTACTTC.

The CDR3 DNA follows: TGTGCCAGCAGCTTAGGAAGGTCCAGCGGGAGGGGTATGAATGAGCAGTTCTTC. This encodes CASSLGRSSGRGMNEQFF. V gene TRBV7-2 combines with J gene TRBJ2-1; TRBD2 matches 10 bases. Germline V gene lookup returns CDR1 SGHTA and CDR2 FQGNSA. Trimming took 1 base from V and 7 from J; bases not matched to a gene: 13. CDR3 length equals 18 residues.

The chain combines TRBV27 with TRBJ1-1; D is perhaps TRBD1 (5 bases). The V gene's germline CDR1 is MNHEY and CDR2 SMNVEV (reference sequence). The ends were cut back, 6 bases at V and 2 bases at J, with 13 bases in the middle. This CDR3 has 14 amino acids. CDR3 region: CASSWGEGNTEAFF. Here the CDR3 DNA reads TGTGCCAGCAGCTGGGGCGAGGGAAACACTGAAGCTTTCTTT.

The rearrangement links TRBV6-5 to TRBJ2-5; 10 bases line up with TRBD2. Germline V gene data show CDR1 as MNHEY and CDR2 as SVGAGI. CDR3 length equals 15 residues. V shed 2 bases, J shed 7 bases, and the junction held 7 bases outside the gene matches. The DNA for the CDR3 is TGTGCCAGCAGTTACAAAGCGGGAGGGCTGATGACCCAGTACTTC. This translates into CASSYKAGGLMTQYF.

The sample holds many counts of this clonotype. V gene TRBV6-2 or TRBV6-3 combines with J gene TRBJ1-3; D is undetermined. Trimming took 7 bases from V and 3 from J, leaving 13 bases between them. Germline lookup yields CDR1 MNHEY and CDR2 SVGEGT. The CDR3 has 14 residues. The DNA of the CDR3 is TGTGCCAGCACCTACGACCGAATTGGAAACACCATATATTTT. Its translation is CASTYDRIGNTIYF.

The rearrangement joins TRBV6-2 or TRBV6-3 to TRBJ1-2; no firm D call. This CDR3 contains 19 residues. With 4 bases removed from V and 3 bases from J, the gap between germline ends came to 27 bases. The germline V gene has CDR1 MNHEY and CDR2 SVGEGT. The CDR3 DNA reads as TGTGCCAGCAGTTCGCGGAGACTTTCCTTCGGGCAATTGGACTATGGCTACACCTTC. The encoded protein is CASSSRRLSFGQLDYGYTF.

The rearrangement uses TRBV4-2 and TRBJ2-1; TRBD1 aligns across 7 bases. CDR1 and CDR2 (germline): LGHNA, YNFKEQ. The ends lost 3 bases at V and 3 bases at J; junction bases unmatched: 8. The CDR3 covers 16 residues. The CDR3 loop is CASSHFDRDSYNEQFF. As DNA, the CDR3 is TGTGCCAGCAGCCACTTTGACAGGGACAGCTACAATGAGCAGTTCTTC.